This is a list of T cell receptor beta chains from one sample in a study of Ad26.COV2.S vaccination and SARS-CoV-2 variants. TCRdb keeps only in-frame clones here, not all; method: immunoSEQ multiplex PCR. The table has 300,000 to 500,000 clones, 88% seen once. This sample comprised peripheral blood, obtained in a trial of Ad26.COV2.S vaccine versus placebo. These receptors all stem from a person between 18 and 65 years old who received the Ad26.COV2.S COVID-19 vaccine or a placebo. The CDR3 runs from the conserved cysteine through the conserved F or W. A D gene is named only where the DNA matches it firmly. Clone size is not always given. Where it is, it says once, few, many or a class for expanded clones.

-	TRBD1	TRBV5-4	TRBJ1-1	TGTGCCAGCATAGACCGGGACAGGGGGACTGAAGCTTTCTTT	CASIDRDRGTEAFF
-	-	TRBV5-6	TRBJ1-6	TGTGCCAGCAGCTTACGTGAGATAGGATCACCCCTCCACTTT	CASSLREIGSPLHF
-	-	TRBV19	TRBJ2-1	TGTGCCATCGGAAACAATGAGCAGTTCTTC	CAIGNNEQFF
-	-	TRBV3-1/TRBV3-2	TRBJ1-3	TGTGCCAGCAGCCAGAACAGCGTCTCTGGAAACACCATATATTTT	CASSQNSVSGNTIYF
-	-	TRBV15	TRBJ2-3	TGTGCCACCAGCGTAACCACCACAGATACGCAGTATTTT	CATSVTTTDTQYF
-	TRBD2	TRBV7-6	TRBJ2-2	TGTGCCAGCAGCTTGGTGGTTAGCGGGGACACCGGGGAGCTGTTTTTT	CASSLVVSGDTGELFF
-	-	TRBV3-1/TRBV3-2	TRBJ1-4	TGTGCCAGCAGCCAAGAGGAAGGGGCTTCGAAACTGTTTTTT	CASSQEEGASKLFF
-	-	TRBV2	TRBJ1-1	TGTGCCAGCAGTGGACAGGTCAACACTGAAGCTTTCTTT	CASSGQVNTEAFF
-	TRBD1	TRBV7-2	TRBJ1-6	TGTGCCAGCAGCACGCGACAGGGTCGGACCCTCCACTTT	CASSTRQGRTLHF
once	-	TRBV19	TRBJ1-1	TGTGCCAGTAGCGTAGCAGGAGGCATGAACACTGAAGCTTTCTTT	CASSVAGGMNTEAFF
-	-	TRBV5-1	TRBJ2-1	TGCGCCAGCACCGGACAGCCTTCCTACAATGAGCAGTTCTTC	CASTGQPSYNEQFF
few	TRBD1	TRBV29-1	TRBJ1-2	TGCAGCGTTGTTAGGGAACAGGGGGCGACGGGCGGCTACACCTTC	CSVVREQGATGGYTF
-	-	TRBV7-2	TRBJ1-1	TGTGCCAGCAGCTTGGGTCTTTCCACTGAAGCTTTCTTT	CASSLGLSTEAFF
-	TRBD2	TRBV5-4	TRBJ2-3	TGTGCCAGCAGCTTGAGTTCTAGCGGGGGGGCAACTGGGACAGATACGCAGTATTTT	CASSLSSSGGATGTDTQYF
-	-	TRBV13	TRBJ2-3	TGTGCCAGCAGCCCAAGTAAGGGGACTGCAGATACGCAGTATTTT	CASSPSKGTADTQYF
-	-	TRBV3-1/TRBV3-2	TRBJ1-2	TGTGCCAGCAGCTCAGTCGCCAAACGGGGCTATCATGGCTACACCTTC	CASSSVAKRGYHGYTF
-	-	TRBV11-2	TRBJ2-7	TGTGCCAGCAGACCGCGCGGGGGCCTCGTACAGTACTTC	CASRPRGGLVQYF
-	TRBD2	TRBV7-2	TRBJ2-1	TGTGCCAGCAGCTTAGTGGCTAGCGGGGTACTCAATGAGCAGTTCTTC	CASSLVASGVLNEQFF
once	-	TRBV7-2	TRBJ2-2	TGTGCCAGCACCTACGACAGTTCGAACACCGGGGAGCTGTTTTTT	CASTYDSSNTGELFF
once	TRBD1	TRBV27	TRBJ2-2	TGTGCCAGCAGATACGGACAGGCAGCCGGGGAGCTGTTTTTT	CASRYGQAAGELFF
-	TRBD2	TRBV6-4	TRBJ2-1	TGTGCCAGCAGTCAAGGGACTAGCGGCTACAATGAGCAGTTCTTC	CASSQGTSGYNEQFF
-	TRBD2	TRBV2	TRBJ2-1	TGTGCCGGTCGACTAGCGGGGGGTCCTTACAATGAGCAGTTCTTC	CAGRLAGGPYNEQFF
-	TRBD1	TRBV19	TRBJ2-2	TGTGCCAGTAGCCGCCCCGGGACAGCTAACACCGGGGAGCTGTTTTTT	CASSRPGTANTGELFF
-	-	TRBV5-5	TRBJ1-2	TGTGCCAGCAGCTTCGTTGACAATGAGAACTATGGCTACACCTTC	CASSFVDNENYGYTF
-	-	TRBV3-1/TRBV3-2	TRBJ2-1	TGTGCCAGCAGCCAAGAGGCATCCTACAATGAGCAGTTCTTC	CASSQEASYNEQFF
-	TRBD1	TRBV6-5	TRBJ1-1	TGTGCCAGCAGTCCAGTCTGGACAGGGCGGACTGAAGCTTTCTTT	CASSPVWTGRTEAFF
few	-	TRBV19	TRBJ1-6	TGTGCCAGTAGTATCGGAGTACCTAATTCACCCCTCCACTTT	CASSIGVPNSPLHF
-	TRBD1	TRBV19	TRBJ1-2	TGTGCCAGTAGTACCTTTGACAGGGTGATTGACTATGGCTACACCTTC	CASSTFDRVIDYGYTF
-	TRBD1	TRBV10-3	TRBJ1-1	TGTGCCATCAGTAAATCACCGGGACAGTCTGAAGCTTTCTTT	CAISKSPGQSEAFF
-	-	TRBV11-2	TRBJ2-5	TGTGCCAGCAGCTTTCCTCGGATTTTTCACCAAGAGACCCAGTACTTC	CASSFPRIFHQETQYF
-	-	TRBV6-4	TRBJ2-3	TGTGCCAGCAGTCCCGGTGGGGGTCGTACGCAGTATTTT	CASSPGGGRTQYF
-	-	TRBV5-1	TRBJ2-2	TGCGCCAGCAGCTTGGTGGTCACCGGGGAGCTGTTTTTT	CASSLVVTGELFF
-	-	TRBV4-1	TRBJ2-7	TGCGCCAGCAGCCCACGGACTGACTCCTACGAGCAGTACTTC	CASSPRTDSYEQYF
-	-	TRBV20-1	TRBJ2-7	TGCAGTGCTAGTTTAACAGGGATATTAAACGAGCAGTACTTC	CSASLTGILNEQYF
-	-	TRBV27	TRBJ1-5	TGTGCCAGCAGTCCTCAGGGCGGCAATCAGCCCCAGCATTTT	CASSPQGGNQPQHF
-	TRBD2	TRBV18	TRBJ2-1	TGTGCCAGCTCACCAAGCGGGGGGGCATACAATGAGCAGTTCTTC	CASSPSGGAYNEQFF
-	TRBD2	TRBV4-3	TRBJ2-7	TGCGCCAGCAGCCAAGATCATCCTAGGACTAGCGCCGACTACGAGCAGTACTTC	CASSQDHPRTSADYEQYF
-	-	TRBV6-5	TRBJ1-2	TGTGCCAGCAGTTACTCGAGGCCGGGAGGCTATGGCTACACCTTC	CASSYSRPGGYGYTF